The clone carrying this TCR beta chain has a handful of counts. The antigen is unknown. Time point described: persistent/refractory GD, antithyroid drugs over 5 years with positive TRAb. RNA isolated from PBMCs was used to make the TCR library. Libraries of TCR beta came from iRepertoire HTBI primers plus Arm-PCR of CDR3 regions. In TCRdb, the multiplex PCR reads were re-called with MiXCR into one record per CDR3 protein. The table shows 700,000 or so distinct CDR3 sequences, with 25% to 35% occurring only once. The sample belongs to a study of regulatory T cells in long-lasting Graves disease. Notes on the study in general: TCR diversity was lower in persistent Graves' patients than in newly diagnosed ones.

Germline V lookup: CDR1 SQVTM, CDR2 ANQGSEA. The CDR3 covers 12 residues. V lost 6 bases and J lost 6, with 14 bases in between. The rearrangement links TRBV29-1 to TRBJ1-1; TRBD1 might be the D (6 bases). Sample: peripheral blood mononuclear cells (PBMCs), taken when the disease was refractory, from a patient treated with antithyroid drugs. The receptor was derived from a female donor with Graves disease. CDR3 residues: CSVGTGSSEAFF. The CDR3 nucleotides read TGCAGCGTAGGAACAGGGAGTTCTGAAGCTTTCTTT.